Each of the 23 T cell receptor beta chains below was sequenced from the same sample in a study of T cell changes during pregnancy in multiple sclerosis (dated by TCRdb to between 2018 and 2021). Libraries were prepared through the immunoSEQ multiplex PCR assay. TCRdb took over this immuneACCESS table, retaining in-frame rearrangements with V and J assigned. Such tables are incomplete; in checked studies, under half of the missing clones stem from an unresolved V gene, and the remainder is unexplained. The sample includes 45,000 or so clones, with 70% to 90% observed a single time. The ten biggest clones cover approximately 5.8% of the sample. The source material was CD8+ T cells from peripheral blood mononuclear cells, sampled after pregnancy. The receptor source for this set is a female donor in good health, enrolled as a control in a pregnancy study.

The chain combines TRBV9 with TRBJ2-5; 9 bases are a match to TRBD2. CDR3 length equals 14 residues. The germline CDR1 and CDR2 sequences are SGDLS and YYNGEE. The V and J ends lost 6 bases and 5 bases, in that order; junction bases with no gene match: 8. CDR3 DNA sequence: TGTGCCAGCAAGCGGGGGGACTCCCAGGAGACCCAGTACTTC. Protein sequence: CASKRGDSQETQYF.

The sample holds one count of this clone. This chain uses TRBV29-1 with TRBJ1-2; 9 positions agree with TRBD1. The CDR3 spans 15 residues. Germline lookup yields CDR1 SQVTM and CDR2 ANQGSEA. V trimming: 1 base; J trimming: 3 bases; junction bases outside the gene matches: 6. In nucleotides, the CDR3 is TGCAGCGTTGAAGCGGGGGACAGGGAGGACTATGGCTACACCTTC. Translated, it gives CSVEAGDREDYGYTF.

The chain combines TRBV15 with TRBJ2-3, with D perhaps matching TRBD1 (6 bases). V was pared by 2 bases and J by 0 bases, with 15 bases between. Looked up from germline, CDR1 is LNHNV and CDR2 is YYDKDF (reference sequence). The CDR3 spans 17 residues. CDR3: CATSRFPGDTSTDTQYF. The CDR3 DNA follows: TGTGCCACCAGCAGATTCCCAGGGGACACTAGCACAGATACGCAGTATTTT.

This clone came up once. The gene calls are TRBV4-3 and TRBJ2-2; no clear D gene. V was pared by 1 base and J by 1 base, with 4 bases between. The germline gives CDR1 LGHNA, CDR2 YSLEER. The CDR3 totals 14 residues. The CDR3 reads CASSQVQNTGELFF. The DNA for the CDR3 is TGCGCCAGCAGCCAAGTACAGAACACCGGGGAGCTGTTTTTT.

This clone was detected once. At the DNA level, this CDR3 is encoded by other sequences in the same sample as well. V and J are TRBV4-3 and TRBJ1-5; TRBD1 matches 8 bases. V trimming: 1 base; J trimming: 4 bases; junction bases outside the gene matches: 3. Germline CDR1 LGHNA, CDR2 YSLEER. The CDR3 has 15 amino acids. CDR3 nucleotide sequence: TGCGCCAGCAGCCAAGGTACAGGGGGAAATCAGCCCCAGCATTTT. Translation gives CASSQGTGGNQPQHF.

This chain uses TRBV7-9 with TRBJ2-7; D may be TRBD1 (5 bases). The length of the CDR3 is 14 residues. V lost 5 bases, J lost 3 bases, and 14 bases lay in between. Germline V gene lookup returns CDR1 SEHNR and CDR2 FQNEAQ (reference sequence). CDR3 protein: CASSPTDGHYEQYF. The CDR3 DNA follows: TGTGCCAGCAGCCCCACGGACGGACACTACGAGCAGTACTTC.

The chain is built from TRBV11-2 and TRBJ2-2; TRBD2 might be the D (5 bases). Germline CDR1 and CDR2: SGHAT and FQNNGV. V was shortened by 1 base and J by 1 base, with 13 bases between the two germline ends. The CDR3 has 17 residues. CDR3 bases: TGTGCCAGCAGCTTAGGGACTCCGACCTTGAACACCGGGGAGCTGTTTTTT. It translates to CASSLGTPTLNTGELFF.

The chain links TRBV7-9 to TRBJ1-1, with TRBD1 identical over 9 bases. Germline-derived CDR1 and CDR2 are SEHNR and FQNEAQ (reference sequence). The CDR3 contains 14 residues. J lost 4 bases, V lost 4 bases, and 4 bases had no gene match. As DNA, the CDR3 is TGTGCCAGCAGCTCCGGACAGGGGTCCACTGAAGCTTTCTTT. As protein: CASSSGQGSTEAFF. Full variable domain (outside the CDR3, taken from reference TRBV7-9 and TRBJ1-1): DTGVSQNPRHKITKRGQNVTFRCDPISEHNRLYWYRQTLGQGPEFLTYFQNEAQLEKSRLLSDRFSAERPKGSFSTLEIQRTEQGDSAMYLCASSSGQGSTEAFFGQGTRLTVV.

The chain combines TRBV7-2 with TRBJ1-4, with 7 bases fitting TRBD1. Trimming removed 6 bases from V and 1 base from J; junction bases left unmatched: 8. Germline loops: CDR1 SGHTA, CDR2 FQGNSA. There are 16 residues in the CDR3. The CDR3 reads CASSSNRGVTNEKLFF. The DNA of the CDR3 is TGTGCCAGCAGTTCCAACAGGGGTGTAACTAATGAAAAACTGTTTTTT.

This chain uses TRBV29-1 with TRBJ2-1, with unresolved D. V was trimmed by 5 bases and J by 4 bases, leaving 9 bases between them. CDR1 is SQVTM, CDR2 ANQGSEA, per germline. The CDR3 has 12 amino acids. The CDR3 region has the DNA TGCAGCGTTCCTGACGGGTACAATGAGCAGTTCTTC. Translating gives CSVPDGYNEQFF.

The rearrangement uses TRBV5-6 and TRBJ1-2; D not certain. The CDR3 spans 17 residues. V gave up 4 bases and J gave up 4 bases, with 23 bases separating them. Germline assignment: CDR1 SGHDT and CDR2 YYEEEE. DNA of the CDR3: TGTGCCAGCAGCATATCCCGGGCGGGCCGGCGGGGCTATGGCTACACCTTC. Encoded protein: CASSISRAGRRGYGYTF. The variable domain in full, completed from reference TRBV5-6 and TRBJ1-2, reads DAGVTQSPTHLIKTRGQQVTLRCSPKSGHDTVSWYQQALGQGPQFIFQYYEEEERQRGNFPDRFSGHQFPNYSSELNVNALLLGDSALYLCASSISRAGRRGYGYTFGSGTRLTVV.

The rearrangement links TRBV19 to TRBJ2-7; 8 nucleotides agree with TRBD1. CDR3 length: 15 residues. V trimming: 3 bases; J trimming: 2 bases; junction bases outside the gene matches: 6. CDR1 LNHDA and CDR2 SQIVND come from the germline V gene (reference sequence). CDR3 sequence reads: CASSMAGGPAYEQYF. The CDR3 DNA sequence: TGTGCCAGTAGTATGGCAGGGGGCCCCGCCTACGAGCAGTACTTC. Using reference TRBV19 and TRBJ2-7 for the parts outside the CDR3, the full variable domain is DGGITQSPKYLFRKEGQNVTLSCEQNLNHDAMYWYRQDPGQGLRLIYYSQIVNDFQKGDIAEGYSVSREKKESFPLTVTSAQKNPTAFYLCASSMAGGPAYEQYFGPGTRLTVT.

V is TRBV4-2 and J is TRBJ2-7; D not resolved. V was pared by 1 base and J by 3 bases, with 13 bases between. The CDR3 loop spans 15 amino acids. Germline V CDR1 and CDR2: LGHNA, YNFKEQ. CDR3 bases: TGTGCCAGCAGCCAAGTCTTGGGCCTAAACTACGAGCAGTACTTC. Translation: CASSQVLGLNYEQYF.

The table lists this clone with a count of one. The chain is built from TRBV7-8 and TRBJ2-7, with D possibly matching TRBD2 (5 bases). This CDR3 has 12 residues. V lost 3 bases and J lost 7, with 10 bases in between. Germline values: CDR1 SGHVS, CDR2 FQNEAQ. In DNA form, the CDR3 reads TGTGCCAGCAGCTTGTGGACGGGGGAGCAGTACTTC. As protein: CASSLWTGEQYF.

This clone was counted a single time. This rearrangement joins TRBV6-5 to TRBJ2-3; possible D gene TRBD1, 6 bases. Trimming pared 0 bases from V and 0 bases from J, leaving 10 bases between. The CDR3 consists of 16 residues. Germline V lookup: CDR1 MNHEY, CDR2 SVGAGI. The CDR3 loop reads CASSYSTGSSTDTQYF. Here the CDR3 DNA reads TGTGCCAGCAGTTACTCGACAGGTTCTAGCACAGATACGCAGTATTTT.

The chain links TRBV7-6 to TRBJ2-5, with 11 nucleotides matching TRBD2. Germline values: CDR1 SGHVS, CDR2 FNYEAQ. Germline trimming cut 5 bases from V and 1 base from J; bases unmatched to any gene: 3. The CDR3 has 15 residues. The CDR3 DNA reads as TGTGCCAGCAGCAATAGCGGGGGGGCCCAAGAGACCCAGTACTTC. Translation gives CASSNSGGAQETQYF. Complete variable domain (other parts from reference TRBV7-6 and TRBJ2-5): GAGVSQSPRYKVTKRGQDVALRCDPISGHVSLYWYRQALGQGPEFLTYFNYEAQQDKSGLPNDRFSAERPEGSISTLTIQRTEQRDSAMYRCASSNSGGAQETQYFGPGTRLLVL.

The chain joins TRBV2 to TRBJ2-7; the match to TRBD1 covers 10 bases. CDR1 SNHLY and CDR2 FYNNEI come from the germline V gene. This CDR3 spans 13 amino acids. The trim removed 8 bases at V and 4 bases at J, leaving 5 bases unmatched. Here the CDR3 reads CASVGTGDYEQYF. The CDR3 coding sequence is TGTGCCAGCGTTGGGACAGGGGATTACGAGCAGTACTTC.

The V and J genes are TRBV15 and TRBJ2-1; TRBD2 matches 12 bases. Germline V lookup: CDR1 LNHNV, CDR2 YYDKDF (reference sequence). The CDR3 loop spans 16 amino acids. With V trimmed by 4 bases and J by 5 bases, 6 bases remained unmatched. CDR3 residues: CATSTRTSGADNEQFF. CDR3 nucleotides: TGTGCCACCAGCACCCGGACTAGCGGGGCTGACAATGAGCAGTTCTTC.

V and J are TRBV7-9 and TRBJ2-6, with TRBD1 identical over 8 bases. In germline, CDR1 is SEHNR, CDR2 FQNEAQ (reference sequence). The CDR3 is 18 amino acids. With V trimmed by 1 base and J by 4 bases, 9 bases remained unmatched. The CDR3 reads CASSLEAGGADGANVLTF. The CDR3 bases are TGTGCCAGCAGCTTAGAGGCAGGGGGCGCCGACGGGGCCAACGTCCTGACTTTC.

This clone was counted only a few times. The chain has TRBV18 and TRBJ1-3; unclear D gene. This CDR3 spans 16 amino acids. The germline CDR1 and CDR2 sequences are KGHSH and LQKENI. With 3 bases removed from V and 1 base from J, the gap between germline ends came to 13 bases. The CDR3 spells CASSPMGVTSGNTIYF. Here the CDR3 DNA reads TGTGCCAGCTCACCTATGGGAGTTACATCTGGAAACACCATATATTTT.

The chain recombines TRBV5-5 with TRBJ2-7; perhaps TRBD1 as D (6 bases). The CDR3 is 14 amino acids. CDR1 and CDR2 (germline): SGHKS, YYEKEE (reference sequence). Trimming took off 4 bases at V and 3 bases at J, with 14 bases between the two ends. The CDR3 here is CASSPPTGNYEQYF. The CDR3 coding sequence is TGTGCCAGCAGCCCCCCGACAGGCAACTACGAGCAGTACTTC.

V and J are TRBV27 and TRBJ2-1, with 7 bases lining up with TRBD2. Germline CDR1 reads MNHEY; CDR2 reads SMNVEV (reference sequence). V trimming: 10 bases; J trimming: 7 bases; junction bases outside the gene matches: 13. CDR3 length: 14 amino acids. The DNA for the CDR3 is TGTGCCACCCATGAACGGCTGGGGGGGAATGAGCAGTTCTTC. Its protein product is CATHERLGGNEQFF.

The chain links TRBV7-6 to TRBJ2-2, with 9 bases that match TRBD1. This CDR3 contains 20 residues. With V trimmed by 2 bases and J by 2 bases, 15 bases remained unmatched. CDR1 SGHVS and CDR2 FNYEAQ come from the germline V gene. In nucleotides, the CDR3 is TGTGCCAGCAGCTTACCCCTGGGGACAGGGAATTCGAAAAACACCGGGGAGCTGTTTTTT. Protein: CASSLPLGTGNSKNTGELFF. Looking up the rest from reference TRBV7-6 and TRBJ2-2 gives the full variable domain: GAGVSQSPRYKVTKRGQDVALRCDPISGHVSLYWYRQALGQGPEFLTYFNYEAQQDKSGLPNDRFSAERPEGSISTLTIQRTEQRDSAMYRCASSLPLGTGNSKNTGELFFGEGSRLTVL.